Each of the 31 T cell receptor beta chains below was sequenced from the same sample in a study of blood T cell repertoires in COVID-19. TCRdb's table, derived via immunoSEQ multiplex PCR, lists solely in-frame clones and lacks some. This sample has approximately 180,000 clones, with about 83% found just once. Sequencing input: peripheral blood. The receptor set was obtained from a person between 65 and 79 years old with COVID-19, enrolled during active disease.

This chain links TRBV6-2 or TRBV6-3 with TRBJ2-1; TRBD2 might be the D (6 bases). The CDR3 sequence is 14 residues long. The V end was cut by 2 bases, the J end by 8 bases, with 13 bases between. The germline gives CDR1 MNHEY, CDR2 SVGEGT. The CDR3 region is CASSYVGGPDEQFF. For the CDR3, the DNA is TGTGCCAGCAGTTACGTGGGAGGCCCCGATGAGCAGTTCTTC.

The chain couples TRBV19 to TRBJ1-2, with D possibly matching TRBD1 (6 bases). This CDR3 comprises 14 residues. Trimming left V 6 bases short and J 2 bases short, with 13 bases between. Germline V gene lookup returns CDR1 LNHDA and CDR2 SQIVND (reference sequence). In DNA, the CDR3 is TGTGCCAGTAGACCCGGGACATACAACTATGGCTACACCTTC. Residues: CASRPGTYNYGYTF.

Notes on this clone: The same CDR3 arises from other DNA sequences in this sample as well. This chain connects TRBV12-3 or TRBV12-4 to TRBJ1-2; D uncertain. V lost 3 bases and J lost 7, with 9 bases in between. The CDR3 runs to 12 residues. The CDR3, as DNA: TGTGCCAGCAGTTTGGGAGTGGGTGGCTACACCTTC. This sequence encodes CASSLGVGGYTF.

This rearrangement joins TRBV30 to TRBJ2-2, with 14 positions matching TRBD2. CDR3 size: 15 residues. Germline loops: CDR1 GTSNPN, CDR2 SVGIG (reference sequence). Losses at the gene ends were 3 bases for V and 8 bases for J; bases not matched to a gene: 5. The CDR3 DNA follows: TGTGCCTGGAGACCGGGACTAGCGGGAGTTGGGGAGCTGTTTTTT. Encoded protein: CAWRPGLAGVGELFF.

The chain links TRBV19 to TRBJ1-4, with no clear D. Germline CDR1 reads LNHDA; CDR2 reads SQIVND (reference sequence). There are 15 residues in the CDR3. The germline V and J ends were trimmed by 6 bases and 3 bases, with 14 bases remaining between them. The CDR3 protein is CASRTGGLSNEKLFF. In nucleotides, the CDR3 is TGTGCCAGTAGGACGGGTGGTTTGTCTAATGAAAAACTGTTTTTT.

The rearrangement joins TRBV20-1 to TRBJ1-1; 7 bases match TRBD1. The CDR3 is 14 residues long. V dropped 3 bases and J dropped 0; count of bases not matched to a gene: 4. The germline CDR1 and CDR2 sequences are DFQATT and SNEGSKA (reference sequence). CDR3 bases: TGCAGTGCTAGTGGGGACAGAGTGAACACTGAAGCTTTCTTT. Translating it yields CSASGDRVNTEAFF.

The J gene is TRBJ1-5, the V gene TRBV9, with D maybe TRBD1 (6 bases). From germline, CDR1 is SGDLS and CDR2 YYNGEE. V was shortened by 0 bases and J by 0 bases, with 7 bases between the two germline ends. This CDR3 spans 15 amino acids. CDR3 sequence: CASSVAGASNQPQHF. DNA of the CDR3: TGTGCCAGCAGCGTAGCAGGGGCTAGCAATCAGCCCCAGCATTTT. Drawing the rest from reference TRBV9 and TRBJ1-5, the complete variable domain is DSGVTQTPKHLITATGQRVTLRCSPRSGDLSVYWYQQSLDQGLQFLIQYYNGEERAKGNILERFSAQQFPDLHSELNLSSLELGDSALYFCASSVAGASNQPQHFGDGTRLSIL.

V gene TRBV6-5 combines with J gene TRBJ2-2; TRBD2 matches 10 bases. Germline CDR1 MNHEY, CDR2 SVGAGI. This CDR3 contains 15 residues. The V segment lost 9 bases and the J segment 4 bases; nucleotides outside the gene matches: 8. Here the CDR3 reads CASVFSGGITGELFF. The CDR3 region has the DNA TGTGCCAGTGTATTTAGCGGGGGGATCACCGGGGAGCTGTTTTTT.

Only one count was recorded for this clone. The rearrangement uses TRBV11-2 and TRBJ2-1, with D uncertain. The length of the CDR3 is 13 residues. The germline gives CDR1 SGHAT, CDR2 FQNNGV. Trimming cost V 2 bases and J 7 bases, with 9 bases left between them. CDR3 sequence reads: CASSLIGRNEQFF. CDR3 bases: TGTGCCAGCAGCTTAATAGGCAGGAATGAGCAGTTCTTC.

The rearrangement joins TRBV5-6 to TRBJ1-2; 9 nucleotides align to TRBD1. The J segment lost 8 bases and the V segment lost 4 bases, leaving 15 bases of the junction unmatched. Germline-derived CDR1 and CDR2 are SGHDT and YYEEEE. The CDR3 totals 16 residues. The CDR3 DNA reads as TGTGCCAGCAGCCCCAACCCCACCGGGACAGGGTTCGGCTACACCTTC. It is translated as CASSPNPTGTGFGYTF.

The genes are TRBV7-3 and TRBJ2-7; 11 nucleotides match TRBD1. This CDR3 comprises 13 residues. Germline values: CDR1 SGHTA, CDR2 FQGTGA. V shed 5 bases, J shed 6 bases, and the junction held 3 bases outside the gene matches. CDR3 region: CASSLGTGGEQYF. CDR3 DNA sequence: TGTGCCAGCAGCCTCGGGACAGGGGGCGAGCAGTACTTC.

V usage is TRBV9 and J usage is TRBJ2-3; possible D gene TRBD1, 6 bases. Germline loops: CDR1 SGDLS, CDR2 YYNGEE. The ends were cut back, 3 bases at V and 2 bases at J, with 16 bases in the middle. This CDR3 is 16 amino acids long. This CDR3 reads CASSAGPGQFTDTQYF. CDR3 nucleotide sequence: TGTGCCAGCAGCGCGGGCCCCGGACAGTTCACAGATACGCAGTATTTT.

The chain combines TRBV19 with TRBJ1-6; 8 nucleotides line up with TRBD1. J was trimmed by 5 bases and V by 6 bases; bases with no gene match: 9. The germline V gene has CDR1 LNHDA and CDR2 SQIVND (reference sequence). CDR3 length: 16 residues. CDR3 residues: CASSPQGAGDNSPLHF. The CDR3 bases are TGTGCCAGTAGCCCCCAGGGGGCCGGTGATAATTCACCCCTCCACTTT.

J is TRBJ2-7 and V is TRBV6-6; weak D call: TRBD1 (5 bases). Germline loops: CDR1 MNHNY, CDR2 SVGAGI (reference sequence). CDR3 size: 12 residues. The V end was cut by 4 bases, the J end by 5 bases, with 9 bases between. The CDR3 bases are TGTGCCAGCAGTTTTGGACATGACGAGCAGTACTTC. It encodes CASSFGHDEQYF.

This clone was counted once. The gene calls are TRBV27 and TRBJ1-2; 8 bases agree with TRBD1. V lost 5 bases and J lost 8; bases outside the gene matches: 10. The CDR3 is made up of 14 amino acids. Germline lookup yields CDR1 MNHEY and CDR2 SMNVEV (reference sequence). The CDR3: CASSPMGQVRGYTF. The CDR3 DNA reads TGTGCCAGCAGTCCAATGGGACAGGTGAGGGGCTACACCTTC.

The chain links TRBV9 to TRBJ2-7, with D possibly TRBD1 on 5 matching bases. The V gene's germline CDR1 is SGDLS and CDR2 YYNGEE. The V end was cut by 2 bases, the J end by 3 bases, with 15 bases between. The CDR3 has 15 amino acids. The CDR3 spells CASSVGAAPNYEQYF. CDR3 coding DNA: TGTGCCAGCAGCGTTGGGGCCGCCCCAAACTACGAGCAGTACTTC.

The chain employs TRBV11-3 and TRBJ2-5; a weak D match, TRBD2 (6 bases). Germline V CDR1 and CDR2: SGHNT, YENEEA. This CDR3 is 15 amino acids long. The V end lost 5 bases, the J end lost 3 bases, and 16 bases lay between the germline ends. For the CDR3, the DNA is TGTGCCAGCAGCGCCCGGGACTCAAATAAAGAGACCCAGTACTTC. Translating it yields CASSARDSNKETQYF.

In this sample, this clone turned up once. The rearrangement uses TRBV5-6 and TRBJ1-1, with 9 bases aligning to TRBD1. The germline V gene encodes CDR1 SGHDT and CDR2 YYEEEE. Trimming removed 4 bases from V and 8 bases from J; junction bases left unmatched: 6. The CDR3 runs 13 residues. The CDR3 coding sequence is TGTGCCAGCAGCGGAGGGACAGGGACGGAAGCTTTCTTT. Its translation is CASSGGTGTEAFF.

The rearrangement joins TRBV24-1 to TRBJ2-7, with TRBD2 identical over 10 bases. Germline CDR1 KGHDR, CDR2 SFDVKD. V lost 9 bases to trimming and J lost 5 bases; unmatched junction nucleotides: 12. This CDR3 has 15 residues. CDR3 amino acids: CATSLSGRASDEQYF. Written as DNA, the CDR3 is TGTGCCACCTCCCTGAGCGGGAGGGCATCCGACGAGCAGTACTTC.

The gene calls are TRBV6-5 and TRBJ1-2, with TRBD1 identical over 9 bases. The ends lost 8 bases at V and 8 bases at J; junction bases unmatched: 15. Looked up from germline, CDR1 is MNHEY and CDR2 is SVGAGI. The CDR3 has 15 residues. CDR3 in amino acids: CASGQTLGQGGGYTF. CDR3 bases: TGTGCCAGCGGTCAGACCCTGGGACAGGGAGGAGGCTACACCTTC.

The chain joins TRBV7-9 to TRBJ1-2; D call uncertain. V shed 1 base and J shed 4 bases, with 7 bases lying between them. Germline assignment: CDR1 SEHNR and CDR2 FQNEAQ (reference sequence). The CDR3 length is 13 residues. The CDR3, as DNA: TGTGCCAGCAGCTTAGATCCAGGCTATGGCTACACCTTC. It translates to CASSLDPGYGYTF.

This clone was counted at least ten times. The chain joins TRBV28 to TRBJ1-5, with D unclear. The CDR3 loop spans 16 amino acids. The V gene lost 3 bases and the J gene lost 5 bases, with 17 bases spanning the gap. CDR1 is MDHEN, CDR2 SYDVKM, per germline. CDR3 DNA sequence: TGTGCCAGCAGTTTTCAGGCAGAGTCATGGTATCAGCCCCAGCATTTT. It yields the protein CASSFQAESWYQPQHF.

This chain joins TRBV21-1 and TRBJ1-4; the table names TRBD1, a call not compared with the DNA. TRBV21-1 is noted as a pseudogene. This CDR3 comprises 13 residues. For the CDR3, the DNA is TGTGCCAGAGGGACAGTGGGAAATGAAAAACTGTTTTTT. The encoded protein is CARGTVGNEKLFF.

V and J are TRBV9 and TRBJ1-2; perhaps TRBD1 as D (6 bases). Between the trimmed V and J ends, which lost 3 bases and 5 bases, there was a span of 14 bases. Germline-derived CDR1 and CDR2 are SGDLS and YYNGEE. The CDR3 loop spans 14 amino acids. CDR3 residues: CASSEAPDRYGYTF. Written as DNA, the CDR3 is TGTGCCAGCAGCGAAGCTCCTGACAGGTATGGCTACACCTTC.

The chain uses TRBV7-8 and TRBJ2-1; 9 bases are a match to TRBD2. The ends lost 1 base at V and 1 base at J; junction bases unmatched: 17. This CDR3 is built from 21 residues. Germline CDR1 and CDR2: SGHVS and FQNEAQ. CDR3 in DNA: TGTGCCAGCAGCTTAGTAGGAGCGGGAGGCTTTCTTGGATTGTCCTACAATGAGCAGTTCTTC. Its translation is CASSLVGAGGFLGLSYNEQFF.

This clone was observed a few times. The rearrangement links TRBV11-1 to TRBJ1-1; TRBD1 might be the D (5 bases). CDR1 SGHAT and CDR2 FQDESV come from the germline V gene (reference sequence). With 7 bases removed from V and 5 bases from J, the gap between germline ends came to 11 bases. The CDR3 is 12 amino acids. The CDR3 DNA reads as TGTGCCAGCATGCGGGGCGGTACTGAAGCTTTCTTT. Translating gives CASMRGGTEAFF.

This sequence joins TRBV19 and TRBJ2-6; tentative D call: TRBD1 (6 bases). V lost 5 bases to trimming and J lost 0 bases, with 11 bases between them. The V gene's germline CDR1 is LNHDA and CDR2 SQIVND (reference sequence). The CDR3 extends over 16 amino acids. DNA for the CDR3: TGTGCCAGTAGTCAGGGACATTTCTCTGGGGCCAACGTCCTGACTTTC. It codes for CASSQGHFSGANVLTF.

The V call is TRBV6-2 or TRBV6-3, the J call TRBJ2-3, with a weak D call TRBD2 (5 bases). Germline-derived CDR1 and CDR2 are MNHEY and SVGEGT. The CDR3 is 14 residues long. The V end was cut by 6 bases, the J end by 3 bases, with 13 bases between. CDR3 in DNA: TGTGCCAGCAGCTGGGTCGGGATTACAGATACGCAGTATTTT. Amino acid sequence: CASSWVGITDTQYF.

The chain uses TRBV6-2 or TRBV6-3 and TRBJ2-5; 8 bases align to TRBD1. The ends lost 4 bases at V and 8 bases at J; junction bases unmatched: 12. This CDR3 is 15 amino acids long. Germline V lookup: CDR1 MNHEY, CDR2 SVGEGT. The CDR3 region is CASSSDRERGKTQYF. CDR3 DNA sequence: TGTGCCAGCAGTTCGGACAGGGAGAGAGGGAAAACCCAGTACTTC.

V is TRBV5-4 and J is TRBJ1-2; 8 bases line up with TRBD1. The ends lost 4 bases at V and 8 bases at J; junction bases unmatched: 7. The CDR3 is made up of 13 amino acids. Germline CDR1 is SGHNT and CDR2 is YYREEE (reference sequence). The CDR3 DNA reads as TGTGCCAGCAGCCTCCAGGGGGCGGAGGGCTACACCTTC. The encoded protein is CASSLQGAEGYTF.

The V and J genes are TRBV24-1 and TRBJ2-7; 13 bases agree with TRBD2. V shed 7 bases, J shed 5 bases, and the junction held 1 base outside the gene matches. Germline V gene data show CDR1 as KGHDR and CDR2 as SFDVKD. The CDR3 extends over 13 amino acids. In DNA form, the CDR3 reads TGTGCCACCAGCGGGACTAGCGGGAACGAGCAGTACTTC. It specifies CATSGTSGNEQYF.